This entry features one T cell receptor beta chain sequence. This entry is derived from a study of blood T cell repertoires in COVID-19. Study summary: Collection of acute and convalescent COVID-19 samples took place in the United States, Italy and Spain. T cells, B-cell-depleted T cells, or PBMCs provided the cDNA or gDNA that served as material.

Source study methods: The assay estimated nucleated cells by amplifying reference gene primers. Assay: immunoSEQ multiplex PCR; the TCRdb copy retains only in-frame clones and omits some. V and J calls and clone size are those listed in that table; D and trimming were worked out from the DNA. Of about 130,000 clones in the sample, 90% were seen once. In germline, CDR1 is SGHNT, CDR2 YENEEA. V was pared by 4 bases and J by 0 bases, with 15 bases of the junction left unmatched. This CDR3 has 19 residues. V usage is TRBV11-3 and J usage is TRBJ2-4, with 7 bases aligning to TRBD2. The sample consisted of peripheral blood. The source of this sequence is a man in his fifties or sixties with active COVID-19. CDR3 protein: CASSSGTTSAGLAKNIQYF. For the CDR3, the DNA is TGTGCCAGCAGCTCAGGAACCACTAGCGCGGGCTTAGCCAAAAACATTCAGTACTTC.